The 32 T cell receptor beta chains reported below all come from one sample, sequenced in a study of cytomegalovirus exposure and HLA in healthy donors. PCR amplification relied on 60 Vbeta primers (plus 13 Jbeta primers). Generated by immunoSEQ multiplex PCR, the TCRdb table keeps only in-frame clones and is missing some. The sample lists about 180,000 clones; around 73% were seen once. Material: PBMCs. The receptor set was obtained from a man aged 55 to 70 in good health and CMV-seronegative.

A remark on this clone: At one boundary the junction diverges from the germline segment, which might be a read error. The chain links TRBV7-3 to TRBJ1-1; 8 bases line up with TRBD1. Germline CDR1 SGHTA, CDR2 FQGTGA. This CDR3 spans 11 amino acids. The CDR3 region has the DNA TGCCCCCAGGGGGCCAACACTGAAGCTTTCTTT. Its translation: CPQGANTEAFF.

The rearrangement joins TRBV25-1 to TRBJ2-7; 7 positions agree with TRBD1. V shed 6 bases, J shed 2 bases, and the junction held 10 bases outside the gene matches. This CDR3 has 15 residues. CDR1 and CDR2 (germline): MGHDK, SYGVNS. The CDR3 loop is CASSRRQGVTYEQYF. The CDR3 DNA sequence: TGTGCCAGCAGCCGTCGGCAGGGGGTAACCTACGAGCAGTACTTC.

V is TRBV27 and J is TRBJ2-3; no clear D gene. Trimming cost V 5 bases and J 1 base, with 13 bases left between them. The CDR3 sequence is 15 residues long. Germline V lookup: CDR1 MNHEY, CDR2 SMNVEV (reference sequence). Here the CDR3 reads CASSLKMYGTDTQYF. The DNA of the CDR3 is TGTGCCAGCAGTCTAAAGATGTACGGCACAGATACGCAGTATTTT.

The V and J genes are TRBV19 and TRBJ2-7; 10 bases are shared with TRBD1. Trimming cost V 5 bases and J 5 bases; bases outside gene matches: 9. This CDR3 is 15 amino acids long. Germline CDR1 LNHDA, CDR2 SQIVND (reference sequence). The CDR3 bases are TGTGCCAGTAGTTCTCCGGGACAGGGGTTCCACGAGCAGTACTTC. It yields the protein CASSSPGQGFHEQYF.

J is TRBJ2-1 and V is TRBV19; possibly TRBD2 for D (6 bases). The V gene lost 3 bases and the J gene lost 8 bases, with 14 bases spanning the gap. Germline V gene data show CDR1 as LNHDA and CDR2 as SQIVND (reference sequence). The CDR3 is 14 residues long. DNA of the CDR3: TGTGCCAGTAGTATGGGCCAGGGAGGCTATGAGCAGTTCTTC. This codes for CASSMGQGGYEQFF.

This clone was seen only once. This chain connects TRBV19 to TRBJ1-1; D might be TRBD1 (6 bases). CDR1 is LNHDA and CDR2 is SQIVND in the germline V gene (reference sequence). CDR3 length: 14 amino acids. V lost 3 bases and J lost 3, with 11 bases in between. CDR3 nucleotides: TGTGCCAGTAGTATGGGCCACAGGGACACTGAAGCTTTCTTT. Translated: CASSMGHRDTEAFF.

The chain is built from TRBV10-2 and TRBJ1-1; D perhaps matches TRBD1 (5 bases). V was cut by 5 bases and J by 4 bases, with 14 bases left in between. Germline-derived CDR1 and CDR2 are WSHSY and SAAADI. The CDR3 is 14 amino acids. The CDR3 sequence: CASSKPRGGTEAFF. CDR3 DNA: TGCGCCAGCAGTAAACCTCGGGGGGGCACTGAAGCTTTCTTT.

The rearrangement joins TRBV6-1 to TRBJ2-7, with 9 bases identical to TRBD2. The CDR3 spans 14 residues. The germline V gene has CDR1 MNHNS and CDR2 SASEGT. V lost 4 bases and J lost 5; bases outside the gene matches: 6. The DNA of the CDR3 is TGTGCCAGCAGTGGGCGGGGGGGGAGGAACGAGCAGTACTTC. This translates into CASSGRGGRNEQYF.

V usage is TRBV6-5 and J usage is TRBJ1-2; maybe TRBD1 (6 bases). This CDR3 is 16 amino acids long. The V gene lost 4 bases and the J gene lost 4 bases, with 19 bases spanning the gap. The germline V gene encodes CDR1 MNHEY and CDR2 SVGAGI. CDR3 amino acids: CASSWNRDGVGYGYTF. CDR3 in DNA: TGTGCCAGCAGTTGGAACAGGGACGGGGTGGGCTATGGCTACACCTTC.

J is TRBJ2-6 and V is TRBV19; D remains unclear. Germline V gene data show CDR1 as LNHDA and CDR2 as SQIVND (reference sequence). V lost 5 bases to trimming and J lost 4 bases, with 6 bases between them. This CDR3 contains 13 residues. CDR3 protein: CASSQTGANVLTF. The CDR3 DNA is TGTGCCAGTAGTCAAACAGGGGCCAACGTCCTGACTTTC.

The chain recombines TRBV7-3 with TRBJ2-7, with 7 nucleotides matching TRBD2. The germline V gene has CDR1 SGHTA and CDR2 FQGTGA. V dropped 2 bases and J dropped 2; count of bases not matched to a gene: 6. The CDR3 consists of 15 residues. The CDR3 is CASSLQGGSPYEQYF. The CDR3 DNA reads TGTGCCAGCAGCTTACAAGGCGGGAGCCCCTACGAGCAGTACTTC.

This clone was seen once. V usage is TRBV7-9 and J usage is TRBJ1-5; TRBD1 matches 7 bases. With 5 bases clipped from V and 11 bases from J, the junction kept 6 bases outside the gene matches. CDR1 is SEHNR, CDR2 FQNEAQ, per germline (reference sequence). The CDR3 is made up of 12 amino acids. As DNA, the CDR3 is TGTGCCAGCAGCCTCGACAGGGAGGCCCAGCATTTT. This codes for CASSLDREAQHF. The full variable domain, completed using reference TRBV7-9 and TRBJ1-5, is DTGVSQNPRHKITKRGQNVTFRCDPISEHNRLYWYRQTLGQGPEFLTYFQNEAQLEKSRLLSDRFSAERPKGSFSTLEIQRTEQGDSAMYLCASSLDREAQHFGDGTRLSIL.

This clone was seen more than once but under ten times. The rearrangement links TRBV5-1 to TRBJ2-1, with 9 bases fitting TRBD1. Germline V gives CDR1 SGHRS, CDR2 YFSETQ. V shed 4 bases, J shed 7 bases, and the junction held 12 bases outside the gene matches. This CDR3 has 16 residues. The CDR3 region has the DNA TGCGCCAGCAGCGCCACCGGGACAGGGTCTTCAAATGAGCAGTTCTTC. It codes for CASSATGTGSSNEQFF.

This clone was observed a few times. CDR3 bases: TGTGCCAGCTCAGAGACAGATTCCTTCCAGCCCCAGCATTTT. This encodes CASSETDSFQPQHF. V is TRBV18 and J is TRBJ1-5; possibly TRBD1 for D (5 bases). Germline lookup yields CDR1 KGHSH and CDR2 LQKENI. Trimming removed 5 bases from V and 7 bases from J, with 15 bases in between. The CDR3 runs 14 residues.

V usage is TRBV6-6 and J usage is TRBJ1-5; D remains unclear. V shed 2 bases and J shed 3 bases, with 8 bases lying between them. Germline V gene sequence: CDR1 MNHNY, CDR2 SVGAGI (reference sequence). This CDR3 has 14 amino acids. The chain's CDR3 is CASSYGQFNQPQHF. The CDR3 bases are TGTGCCAGCAGTTACGGGCAGTTCAATCAGCCCCAGCATTTT.

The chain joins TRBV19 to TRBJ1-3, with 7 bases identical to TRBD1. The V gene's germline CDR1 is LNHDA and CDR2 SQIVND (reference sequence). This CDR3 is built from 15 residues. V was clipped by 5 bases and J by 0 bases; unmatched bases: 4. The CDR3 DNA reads TGTGCCAGTAGTCCGCAGGGGGACTCTGGAAACACCATATATTTT. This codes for CASSPQGDSGNTIYF.

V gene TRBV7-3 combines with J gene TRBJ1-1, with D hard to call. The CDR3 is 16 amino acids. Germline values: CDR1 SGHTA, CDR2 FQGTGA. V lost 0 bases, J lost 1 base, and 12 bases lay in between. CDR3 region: CASSLTSSLRNTEAFF. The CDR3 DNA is TGTGCCAGCAGCTTAACGTCAAGTCTTAGGAACACTGAAGCTTTCTTT. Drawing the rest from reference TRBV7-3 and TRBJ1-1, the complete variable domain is GAGVSQTPSNKVTEKGKYVELRCDPISGHTALYWYRQSLGQGPEFLIYFQGTGAADDSGLPNDRFFAVRPEGSVSTLKIQRTERGDSAVYLCASSLTSSLRNTEAFFGQGTRLTVV.

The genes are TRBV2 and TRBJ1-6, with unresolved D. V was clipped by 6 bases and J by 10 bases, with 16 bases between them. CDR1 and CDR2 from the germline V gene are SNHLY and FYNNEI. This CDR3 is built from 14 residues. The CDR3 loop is CASRHPEGNSPLHF. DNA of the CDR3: TGTGCCAGCAGGCACCCGGAGGGAAACTCACCCCTCCACTTT.

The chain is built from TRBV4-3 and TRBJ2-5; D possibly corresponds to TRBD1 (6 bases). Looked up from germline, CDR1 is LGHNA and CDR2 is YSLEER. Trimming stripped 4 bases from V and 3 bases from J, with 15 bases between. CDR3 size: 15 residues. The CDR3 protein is CASSPLGSGEETQYF. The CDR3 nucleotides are TGCGCCAGCAGCCCCTTAGGTTCAGGGGAAGAGACCCAGTACTTC.

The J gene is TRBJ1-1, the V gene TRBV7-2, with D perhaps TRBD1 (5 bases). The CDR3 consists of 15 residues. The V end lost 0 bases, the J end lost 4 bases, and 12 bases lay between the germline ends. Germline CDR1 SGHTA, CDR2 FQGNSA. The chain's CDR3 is CASSLAAGGGTEAFF. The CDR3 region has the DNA TGTGCCAGCAGCTTAGCGGCGGGGGGAGGCACTGAAGCTTTCTTT.

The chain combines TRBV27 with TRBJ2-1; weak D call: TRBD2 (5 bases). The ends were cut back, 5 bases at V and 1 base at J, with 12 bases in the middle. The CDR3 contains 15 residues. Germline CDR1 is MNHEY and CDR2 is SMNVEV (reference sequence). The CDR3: CASSPSGGSYNEQFF. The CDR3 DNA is TGTGCCAGCAGTCCGAGCGGTGGGTCCTACAATGAGCAGTTCTTC.

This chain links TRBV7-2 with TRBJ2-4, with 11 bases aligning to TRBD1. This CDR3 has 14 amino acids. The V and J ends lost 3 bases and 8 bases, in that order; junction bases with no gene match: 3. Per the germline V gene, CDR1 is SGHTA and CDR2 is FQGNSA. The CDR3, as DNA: TGTGCCAGCAGCTTCGGACAGGGGGCCGACATTCAGTACTTC. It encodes CASSFGQGADIQYF. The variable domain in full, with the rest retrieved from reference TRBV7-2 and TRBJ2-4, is GAGVSQSPSNKVTEKGKDVELRCDPISGHTALYWYRQSLGQGLEFLIYFQGNSAPDKSGLPSDRFSAERTGGSVSTLTIQRTQQEDSAVYLCASSFGQGADIQYFGAGTRLSVL.

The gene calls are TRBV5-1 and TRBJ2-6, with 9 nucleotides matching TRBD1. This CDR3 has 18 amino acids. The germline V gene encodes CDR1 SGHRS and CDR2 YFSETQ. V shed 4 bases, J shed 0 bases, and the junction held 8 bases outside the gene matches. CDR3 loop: CASSPGQGIGSGANVLTF. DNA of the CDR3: TGCGCCAGCAGCCCAGGACAGGGGATCGGCTCTGGGGCCAACGTCCTGACTTTC. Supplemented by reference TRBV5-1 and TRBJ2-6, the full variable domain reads KAGVTQTPRYLIKTRGQQVTLSCSPISGHRSVSWYQQTPGQGLQFLFEYFSETQRNKGNFPGRFSGRQFSNSRSEMNVSTLELGDSALYLCASSPGQGIGSGANVLTFGAGSRLTVL.

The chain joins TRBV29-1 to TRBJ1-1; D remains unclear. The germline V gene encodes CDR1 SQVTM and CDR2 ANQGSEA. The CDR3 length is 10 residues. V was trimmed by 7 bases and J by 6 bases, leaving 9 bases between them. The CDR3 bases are TGCAGCGGTGCGGAGCCTGAAGCTTTCTTT. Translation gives CSGAEPEAFF. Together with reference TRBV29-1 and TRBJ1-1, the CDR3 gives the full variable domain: SAVISQKPSRDICQRGTSLTIQCQVDSQVTMMFWYRQQPGQSLTLIATANQGSEATYESGFVIDKFPISRPNLTFSTLTVSNMSPEDSSIYLCSGAEPEAFFGQGTRLTVV.

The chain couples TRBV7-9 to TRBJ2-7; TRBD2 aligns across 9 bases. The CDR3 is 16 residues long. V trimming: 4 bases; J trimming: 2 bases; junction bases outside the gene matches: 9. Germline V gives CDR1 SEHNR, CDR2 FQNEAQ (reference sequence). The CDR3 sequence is CASSSSARGGTYEQYF. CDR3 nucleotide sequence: TGTGCCAGCAGCTCCTCGGCGCGGGGGGGGACCTACGAGCAGTACTTC.

The CDR3: CSVEGRRGAYEQYF. CDR3 nucleotide sequence: TGCAGCGTTGAAGGTCGTCGGGGGGCCTACGAGCAGTACTTC. This chain connects TRBV29-1 to TRBJ2-7; 7 bases are shared with TRBD2. The J segment lost 2 bases and the V segment lost 1 base, leaving 5 bases of the junction unmatched. This CDR3 is 14 amino acids long. CDR1 and CDR2 from the germline V gene are SQVTM and ANQGSEA.

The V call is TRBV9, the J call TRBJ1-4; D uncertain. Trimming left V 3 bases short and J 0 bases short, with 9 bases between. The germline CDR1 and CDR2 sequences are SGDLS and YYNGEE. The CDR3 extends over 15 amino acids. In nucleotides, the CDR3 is TGTGCCAGCAGCGCAACAGCCGCAACTAATGAAAAACTGTTTTTT. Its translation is CASSATAATNEKLFF.

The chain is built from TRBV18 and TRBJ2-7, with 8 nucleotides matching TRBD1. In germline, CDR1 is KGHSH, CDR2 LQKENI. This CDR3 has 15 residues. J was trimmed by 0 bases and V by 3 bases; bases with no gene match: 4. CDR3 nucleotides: TGTGCCAGCTCACCCGGGACAGGCACCTCCTACGAGCAGTACTTC. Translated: CASSPGTGTSYEQYF.

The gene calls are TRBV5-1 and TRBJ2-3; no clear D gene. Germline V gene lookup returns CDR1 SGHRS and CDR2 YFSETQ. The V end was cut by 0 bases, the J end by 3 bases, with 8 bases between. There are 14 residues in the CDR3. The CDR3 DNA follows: TGCGCCAGCAGCTTGGGGGCTCTGACAGATACGCAGTATTTT. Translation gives CASSLGALTDTQYF.

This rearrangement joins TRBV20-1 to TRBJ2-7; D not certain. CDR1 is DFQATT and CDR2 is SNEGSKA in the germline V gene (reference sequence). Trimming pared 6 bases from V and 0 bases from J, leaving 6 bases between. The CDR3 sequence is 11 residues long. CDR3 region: CSAQVSYEQYF. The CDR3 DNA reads TGCAGTGCCCAGGTCTCCTACGAGCAGTACTTC.

CDR3 nucleotides: TGTGCCAGCAGTTTGCTTCGAGGAGCTGAAGCTTTCTTT. Its protein product is CASSLLRGAEAFF. This chain connects TRBV28 to TRBJ1-1; no clear D gene. This CDR3 has 13 amino acids. Trimming took off 3 bases at V and 6 bases at J, with 11 bases between the two ends. Germline V gene lookup returns CDR1 MDHEN and CDR2 SYDVKM.

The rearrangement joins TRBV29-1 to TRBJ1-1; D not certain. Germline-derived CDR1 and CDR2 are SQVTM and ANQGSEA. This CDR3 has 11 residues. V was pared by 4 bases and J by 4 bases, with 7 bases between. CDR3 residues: CSVVVSTEAFF. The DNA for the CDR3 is TGCAGCGTTGTGGTGAGCACTGAAGCTTTCTTT.